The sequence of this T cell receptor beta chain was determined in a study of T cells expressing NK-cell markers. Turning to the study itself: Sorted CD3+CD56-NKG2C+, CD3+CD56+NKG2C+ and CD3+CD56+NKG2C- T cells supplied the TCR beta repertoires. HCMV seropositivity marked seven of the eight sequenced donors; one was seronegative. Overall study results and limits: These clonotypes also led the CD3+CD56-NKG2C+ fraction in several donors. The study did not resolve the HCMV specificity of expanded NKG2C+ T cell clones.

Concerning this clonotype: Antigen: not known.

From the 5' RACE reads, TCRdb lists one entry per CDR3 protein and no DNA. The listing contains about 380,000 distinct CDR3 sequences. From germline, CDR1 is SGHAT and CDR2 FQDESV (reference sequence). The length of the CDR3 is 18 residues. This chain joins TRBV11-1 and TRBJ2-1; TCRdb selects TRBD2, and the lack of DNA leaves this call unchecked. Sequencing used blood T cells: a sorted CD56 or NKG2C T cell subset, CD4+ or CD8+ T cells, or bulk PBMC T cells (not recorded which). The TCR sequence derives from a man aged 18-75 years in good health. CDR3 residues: CASSLVLLTSGNYNEQFF.